Listed below are T cell receptor beta chains from one sample, sequenced in a study of blood T cell repertoires in COVID-19. Assay used: immunoSEQ multiplex PCR; TCRdb lists only in-frame clones, some missing. The table lists 30,000 to 35,000 clones, over 90% of them singletons. The specimen was peripheral blood. The receptors originated from a human donor in a cohort sampled during active COVID-19. Each CDR3 is given with its conserved first and last residue. Each record gives: clone size, V gene, J gene, D gene, CDR3 DNA, CDR3 protein. D genes are given only for firm matches. Size values are once, few and many counts, or a class for expanded clones, and some rows have none.

-	TRBV7-9	TRBJ2-5	-	TGTGCCAGCTTACAGGGTTCCAAAGAGACCCAGTACTTC	CASLQGSKETQYF
-	TRBV19	TRBJ2-3	-	TGTGCCAGTAGCTATGTTAGCGGCGGCCCCCGCACAGATACGCAGTATTTT	CASSYVSGGPRTDTQYF
-	TRBV2	TRBJ2-7	-	TGTGCCAGCAGCCCCTGGGAGGTCCACGAGCAGTACTTC	CASSPWEVHEQYF
-	TRBV5-1	TRBJ1-5	-	TGCGCCAGCAGCCCCGGGCTAGGGGAAGGTCCCAATCAGCCCCAGCATTTT	CASSPGLGEGPNQPQHF
-	TRBV28	TRBJ1-3	-	TGTGCCACCACCTACGGGGGAGGAAACACCATATATTTT	CATTYGGGNTIYF
-	TRBV2	TRBJ2-7	-	TGTGCCAGCAGTGACAGAGGTCCTACGAAGCAGTACTTC	CASSDRGPTKQYF
-	TRBV3-1/TRBV3-2	TRBJ2-3	-	TGTGCCAGCAGCCAAGCGAGAGCTCCTCACACAGATACGCAGTATTTT	CASSQARAPHTDTQYF
-	TRBV4-1	TRBJ1-2	TRBD1	TGCGCCAGCAGCAAAGGGACAGGGTTCGGGAACTATGGCTACACCTTC	CASSKGTGFGNYGYTF
-	TRBV10-3	TRBJ2-5	TRBD2	TGTGCCGTCTCGATTGGGAGGGATGAGACCCAGTACTTC	CAVSIGRDETQYF
-	TRBV6-6	TRBJ2-7	TRBD1	TGTGCCAGCAGCCAGATCACAGGGGCGTCTCCCTACGAGCAGTACTTC	CASSQITGASPYEQYF
-	TRBV18	TRBJ2-2	TRBD1	TGTGCCAGCTCACCAGTGACAGGGGGCGCGGACACCGGGGAGCTGTTTTTT	CASSPVTGGADTGELFF
once	TRBV7-6	TRBJ1-1	-	TGTGCCAGCAGCCCCCGGGAGGGCACTGAAGCTTTCTTT	CASSPREGTEAFF
-	TRBV7-9	TRBJ1-1	-	TGTGCCAGCAGCTTAGGCCACTTAACTTTT	CASSLGHLTF
-	TRBV5-6	TRBJ1-1	-	TGTGCCAGCAGCTTATTCACGGGTAGTAGCACTGAAGCTTTCTTT	CASSLFTGSSTEAFF
-	TRBV5-4	TRBJ2-1	-	TGTGCCAGCAGCGAAGCGTGGGGCACACACAATGAGCAGTTCTTC	CASSEAWGTHNEQFF
-	TRBV29-1	TRBJ2-3	TRBD2	TGCAGCGTCCTTACTCTGAGCGGGAGGGACACAGATACGCAGTATTTT	CSVLTLSGRDTDTQYF
-	TRBV29-1	TRBJ1-2	-	TGCAGCGTTGTGAGGGACACCTATGGCTACACCTTC	CSVVRDTYGYTF
few	TRBV6-2/TRBV6-3	TRBJ2-7	TRBD1	TGTGCCAGCAGTTACTTGGGGACAGGGAGCTTCTACGAGCAGTACTTC	CASSYLGTGSFYEQYF
-	TRBV2	TRBJ2-2	TRBD1	TGTGCCAGCAGTGATGGGACAGGGGGCCTGAAAGACACCGGGGAGCTGTTTTTT	CASSDGTGGLKDTGELFF
-	TRBV11-3	TRBJ2-3	-	TGTGCCAGCAGCTCATTACTCAACCCAGATACGCAGTATTTT	CASSSLLNPDTQYF
once	TRBV3-1/TRBV3-2	TRBJ2-3	-	TGTGCCAGCAGCCCCCTGGGAGTAGGAACAGATACGCAGTATTTT	CASSPLGVGTDTQYF
-	TRBV7-9	TRBJ1-1	-	TGTGCCAGCAGCCCGCGTGAGTACACTGAAGCTTTCTTT	CASSPREYTEAFF
-	TRBV25-1	TRBJ2-1	-	TGTGCCAGCAGTCACAGGGTGCGCTACAATGAGCAGTTCTTC	CASSHRVRYNEQFF
-	TRBV6-5	TRBJ2-3	-	TGTGCCAGCAGTCGGACTATGAGCACAGATACGCAGTATTTT	CASSRTMSTDTQYF
-	TRBV5-1	TRBJ1-3	-	TGCGCCAGCAGCTTACAGGGACTAGGGGAGACCATATATTTT	CASSLQGLGETIYF
-	TRBV5-1	TRBJ2-5	-	TGCGCCAGCAGCTTGGCATATAGTCAAGAGACCCAGTACTTC	CASSLAYSQETQYF
-	TRBV19	TRBJ1-6	-	TGTGCCAGTAGTGCGGGGGGACCCAATTCACCCCTCCACTTT	CASSAGGPNSPLHF
-	TRBV11-2	TRBJ1-1	-	TGTGCCAGCAGCTTAGTTCCGGGTGATTACACTGAAGCTTTCTTT	CASSLVPGDYTEAFF
-	TRBV14	TRBJ1-2	-	TGTGCCAGCAGCCTAAACTTCAGGGGAGGCTACACCTTC	CASSLNFRGGYTF
-	TRBV5-5	TRBJ1-4	TRBD1	TGTGCCAGCAGCTTGCTCGGGACAGGCCTTAATGAAAAACTGTTTTTT	CASSLLGTGLNEKLFF
-	TRBV7-2	TRBJ2-1	-	TGTGCCAGCAGCTCCGAGGTTGATTCCTACAATGAGCAGTTCTTC	CASSSEVDSYNEQFF
-	TRBV4-2	TRBJ1-4	TRBD1	TGTGCCAGCAGCCTAAACAGGGGAGATGAAAAACTGTTTTTT	CASSLNRGDEKLFF
-	TRBV25-1	TRBJ2-5	-	TGTGCCAGCAGTGCCGACAGACAAGAGACCCAGTACTTC	CASSADRQETQYF
-	TRBV30	TRBJ1-1	TRBD1	TGTGCCTGGGGCAGGGGGAAGACTGAAGCTTTCTTT	CAWGRGKTEAFF
-	TRBV20-1	TRBJ1-6	-	TGCAGTGCTAGACAGGGTTCACCCCTCCACTTT	CSARQGSPLHF
-	TRBV5-1	TRBJ2-7	TRBD1	TGCGCCAGCAGCTTGGGGACAGGGGAATACGAGCAGTACTTC	CASSLGTGEYEQYF
-	TRBV7-9	TRBJ1-5	-	TGTGCCAGCAGCTTAGGGACAGGCAATCAGCCCCAGCATTTT	CASSLGTGNQPQHF
once	TRBV10-3	TRBJ2-1	TRBD2	TGTGCCATCAGTGAGTCGGGACTAGCGGGACAATCCTACAATGAGCAGTTCTTC	CAISESGLAGQSYNEQFF
-	TRBV30	TRBJ2-3	-	TGTGCCTGGAGTGCGTTCAAGGTGGGACTTTTTACAGATACGCAGTATTTT	CAWSAFKVGLFTDTQYF
-	TRBV19	TRBJ1-5	-	TGTGCCAGTACCGGGTCGTCACTCGATCAGCCCCAGCATTTT	CASTGSSLDQPQHF
-	TRBV19	TRBJ2-7	TRBD1	TGTGCCAGTAGTGTGGACAGGACCGAGCAGTACTTC	CASSVDRTEQYF
-	TRBV28	TRBJ1-1	TRBD1	TGTGCCAGCAGTTCCCCGCCGACAGGGGGCACTGAAGCTTTCTTT	CASSSPPTGGTEAFF
-	TRBV7-2	TRBJ2-3	-	TGTGCCAGCAGCCTCCGGGGGGCGGGAGATACGCAGTATTTT	CASSLRGAGDTQYF
-	TRBV28	TRBJ1-2	-	TGTGCCAGCAGTCCTCAGGGTAACTATGGCTACACCTTC	CASSPQGNYGYTF
once	TRBV27	TRBJ2-1	TRBD2	TGTGCCAGCAGTTTATTAGCTAGCGGGGGCCTTAAGGGGGATGAGCAGTTCTTC	CASSLLASGGLKGDEQFF
-	TRBV13	TRBJ2-1	TRBD2	TGTGCCAGCAGCTTTAGCGGGGGGCAGTTCTTC	CASSFSGGQFF
-	TRBV5-4	TRBJ2-5	TRBD2	TGTGCCAACAGCCGCGGCGGGGGGGAACAAGAGACCCAGTACTTC	CANSRGGGEQETQYF
-	TRBV27	TRBJ1-6	-	TGTGCCAGCAGTTTATCGGACAGAGCCTCACCCCTCCACTTT	CASSLSDRASPLHF
once	TRBV28	TRBJ1-1	-	TGTGCCAGCAGTCGAGCGGGGGCAGGGGAAGCTTTCTTT	CASSRAGAGEAFF
-	TRBV28	TRBJ2-1	-	TGTGCCAGCAGCTTCAATGAGCAGTTCTTC	CASSFNEQFF
-	TRBV6-5	TRBJ2-7	TRBD2	TGTGCCAGCAGGGGGGGGGCTAGCGGGATGAACGAGCAGTACTTC	CASRGGASGMNEQYF
-	TRBV7-3	TRBJ2-5	TRBD2	TGTGCCAGCAGCCCCGGGGGGGGTGGGGTAGAGACCCAGTACTTC	CASSPGGGGVETQYF
once	TRBV7-9	TRBJ2-1	TRBD2	TGTGCCAGCAGCGAAAAGTCAGCGGGAGGGCCGGTCGATGAGCAGTTCTTC	CASSEKSAGGPVDEQFF
-	TRBV19	TRBJ1-1	-	TGTGCCAGTACGGGCACTGAAGCTTTCTTT	CASTGTEAFF
-	TRBV6-5	TRBJ1-4	TRBD1	TGTGCCAGCAGGGACAGGGGCTATAGTAATGAAAAACTGTTTTTT	CASRDRGYSNEKLFF
-	TRBV4-1	TRBJ2-5	TRBD1	TGCGCCAGCAGCCAAGATTGGGACAGGGGGGGAGAGACCCAGTACTTC	CASSQDWDRGGETQYF